These T cell receptor beta chains were read from a single sample in a study of T cell responses to AZD1222 COVID-19 vaccine. Assay: immunoSEQ multiplex PCR; the TCRdb copy retains only in-frame clones and omits some. In the table there are fewer than 200,000 clones, 85% to 95% of which are singletons. This material consisted of peripheral blood, taken on day 0 of AZD1222 vaccination. The source is an adult in good health. The CDR3 runs from the conserved cysteine through the conserved F or W. The order of the fields is J gene, V gene, clone size, D gene, CDR3 protein, CDR3 DNA. A D gene is named only where the DNA matches it firmly. Size values are once, few and many counts, or a class for expanded clones, and some rows have none.

j_call: TRBJ1-1; v_call: TRBV6-1; clone_size: once; d_call: -; cdr3_aa: CASSESGETEAFF; cdr3_nt: TGTGCCAGCAGTGAAAGCGGGGAGACTGAAGCTTTCTTT
j_call: TRBJ2-2; v_call: TRBV19; clone_size: -; d_call: TRBD1; cdr3_aa: CASSIQGAHTGELFF; cdr3_nt: TGTGCCAGTAGTATCCAGGGGGCTCACACCGGGGAGCTGTTTTTT
j_call: TRBJ1-1; v_call: TRBV18; clone_size: -; d_call: TRBD1; cdr3_aa: CASSPGGGQTEAFF; cdr3_nt: TGTGCCAGCTCCCCAGGGGGCGGACAAACTGAAGCTTTCTTT
j_call: TRBJ2-1; v_call: TRBV19; clone_size: -; d_call: TRBD2; cdr3_aa: CASSILAGGSYNEQFF; cdr3_nt: TGTGCCAGTAGTATTCTAGCGGGGGGGTCCTACAATGAGCAGTTCTTC
j_call: TRBJ2-7; v_call: TRBV4-2; clone_size: -; d_call: TRBD1; cdr3_aa: CASSQVVTGGSYEQYF; cdr3_nt: TGTGCCAGCAGCCAAGTGGTAACAGGGGGTTCCTACGAGCAGTACTTC
j_call: TRBJ2-1; v_call: TRBV6-5; clone_size: -; d_call: TRBD2; cdr3_aa: CASSNGLAGFNEQFF; cdr3_nt: TGTGCCAGCAGTAACGGACTAGCGGGATTCAATGAGCAGTTCTTC
j_call: TRBJ1-3; v_call: TRBV5-5; clone_size: -; d_call: -; cdr3_aa: CASSSGLNSGNTIYF; cdr3_nt: TGTGCCAGCAGCTCCGGACTGAACTCTGGAAACACCATATATTTT
j_call: TRBJ2-5; v_call: TRBV18; clone_size: -; d_call: TRBD1; cdr3_aa: CASSLNRDRGGETQYF; cdr3_nt: TGTGCCAGCTCACTGAACCGGGACAGGGGGGGAGAGACCCAGTACTTC
j_call: TRBJ1-1; v_call: TRBV6-5; clone_size: -; d_call: -; cdr3_aa: CASSYGTEAFF; cdr3_nt: TGTGCCAGCAGTTACGGCACTGAAGCTTTCTTT
j_call: TRBJ1-4; v_call: TRBV28; clone_size: -; d_call: -; cdr3_aa: CASSCFHRDGEKLFF; cdr3_nt: TGTGCCAGCAGTTGCTTCCATAGGGATGGTGAAAAACTGTTTTTT
j_call: TRBJ2-7; v_call: TRBV5-6; clone_size: -; d_call: -; cdr3_aa: CASSTGTYYEQYF; cdr3_nt: TGTGCCAGCAGCACCGGGACATACTACGAGCAGTACTTC
j_call: TRBJ1-6; v_call: TRBV2; clone_size: -; d_call: TRBD1; cdr3_aa: CASIRDRTLNSPLHF; cdr3_nt: TGTGCCAGCATCCGGGACAGGACGCTTAATTCACCCCTCCACTTT
j_call: TRBJ1-2; v_call: TRBV4-3; clone_size: -; d_call: -; cdr3_aa: CASSTGGASAERGYTF; cdr3_nt: TGCGCCAGCAGCACGGGCGGGGCCTCCGCCGAAAGGGGCTACACCTTC
j_call: TRBJ1-1; v_call: TRBV29-1; clone_size: -; d_call: -; cdr3_aa: CSAGGGNTEAFF; cdr3_nt: TGCAGCGCTGGGGGTGGGAACACTGAAGCTTTCTTT
j_call: TRBJ1-2; v_call: TRBV4-2; clone_size: -; d_call: -; cdr3_aa: CASSLGGGDYGYTF; cdr3_nt: TGTGCCAGCAGCCTAGGAGGGGGAGACTATGGCTACACCTTC
j_call: TRBJ1-1; v_call: TRBV3-1/TRBV3-2; clone_size: -; d_call: TRBD1; cdr3_aa: CASSRDRVNTEAFF; cdr3_nt: TGTGCCAGCAGCCGGGACAGGGTGAACACTGAAGCTTTCTTT
j_call: TRBJ2-7; v_call: TRBV27; clone_size: -; d_call: -; cdr3_aa: CASSLRPEPFRDEQYF; cdr3_nt: TGTGCCAGCAGTTTACGGCCGGAACCCTTCAGGGACGAGCAGTACTTC
j_call: TRBJ1-6; v_call: TRBV5-6; clone_size: -; d_call: -; cdr3_aa: CASSLGLINSPLHF; cdr3_nt: TGTGCCAGCAGCTTGGGTCTGATTAATTCACCCCTCCACTTT
j_call: TRBJ2-1; v_call: TRBV20-1; clone_size: -; d_call: -; cdr3_aa: CSASRRGSHNEQFF; cdr3_nt: TGCAGTGCTAGTCGGCGGGGTAGCCACAATGAGCAGTTCTTC
j_call: TRBJ1-3; v_call: TRBV25-1; clone_size: -; d_call: -; cdr3_aa: CASSEEFGGSSGNTIYF; cdr3_nt: TGTGCCAGCAGTGAAGAGTTTGGCGGATCCTCTGGAAACACCATATATTTT
j_call: TRBJ2-5; v_call: TRBV7-2; clone_size: -; d_call: -; cdr3_aa: CASSTGGQIQETQYF; cdr3_nt: TGTGCCAGCAGCACGGGGGGACAGATCCAAGAGACCCAGTACTTC
j_call: TRBJ1-5; v_call: TRBV6-5; clone_size: -; d_call: -; cdr3_aa: CASSYRAGRGQPQHF; cdr3_nt: TGTGCCAGCAGTTACAGGGCAGGGAGGGGTCAGCCCCAGCATTTT
j_call: TRBJ1-4; v_call: TRBV6-5; clone_size: -; d_call: TRBD1; cdr3_aa: CASLTLGTGYEKLFF; cdr3_nt: TGTGCCAGCCTAACCCTCGGGACAGGGTATGAAAAACTGTTTTTT
j_call: TRBJ1-1; v_call: TRBV27; clone_size: once; d_call: -; cdr3_aa: CASSFRLLSTEAFF; cdr3_nt: TGTGCCAGCAGTTTTAGGCTGCTGAGCACTGAAGCTTTCTTT
j_call: TRBJ1-5; v_call: TRBV19; clone_size: -; d_call: TRBD1; cdr3_aa: CASSGTGTGASNGHF; cdr3_nt: TGTGCCAGTAGTGGGACCGGGACAGGGGCCTCAAACGGGCATTTT
j_call: TRBJ1-2; v_call: TRBV14; clone_size: -; d_call: TRBD1; cdr3_aa: CASSAGTDLNYGYTF; cdr3_nt: TGTGCCAGCAGCGCAGGGACAGATCTTAACTATGGCTACACCTTC
j_call: TRBJ1-2; v_call: TRBV5-1; clone_size: -; d_call: -; cdr3_aa: CASSFNGEGRGYTF; cdr3_nt: TGCGCCAGCAGCTTCAACGGCGAGGGAAGAGGCTACACCTTC
j_call: TRBJ1-2; v_call: TRBV5-4; clone_size: -; d_call: -; cdr3_aa: CASSLRPGGNYGYTF; cdr3_nt: TGTGCCAGCAGCTTGAGACCAGGCGGGAACTATGGCTACACCTTC
j_call: TRBJ1-6; v_call: TRBV5-4; clone_size: -; d_call: TRBD1; cdr3_aa: CASSLADREISPLHF; cdr3_nt: TGTGCCAGCAGCTTGGCCGACAGGGAAATTTCACCCCTCCACTTT
j_call: TRBJ2-7; v_call: TRBV5-1; clone_size: -; d_call: TRBD2; cdr3_aa: CASSGGTSGSDEQYF; cdr3_nt: TGCGCCAGCAGCGGCGGGACTAGCGGTTCAGACGAGCAGTACTTC
j_call: TRBJ2-1; v_call: TRBV19; clone_size: -; d_call: TRBD1; cdr3_aa: CASSTGGLDNEQFF; cdr3_nt: TGTGCCAGTAGTACAGGGGGCTTGGACAATGAGCAGTTCTTC
j_call: TRBJ1-2; v_call: TRBV28; clone_size: -; d_call: -; cdr3_aa: CASSTGGSYGYTF; cdr3_nt: TGTGCCAGCAGCACGGGAGGTAGCTATGGCTACACCTTC
j_call: TRBJ1-2; v_call: TRBV9; clone_size: once; d_call: -; cdr3_aa: CASSVATPSGWNSDYGYTF; cdr3_nt: TGTGCCAGCAGCGTAGCTACCCCGAGCGGATGGAATTCTGACTATGGCTACACCTTC
j_call: TRBJ2-7; v_call: TRBV6-5; clone_size: -; d_call: TRBD1; cdr3_aa: CASSYTRDRDGQYF; cdr3_nt: TGTGCCAGCAGTTACACCCGGGACAGGGACGGGCAGTACTTC
j_call: TRBJ2-2; v_call: TRBV10-3; clone_size: -; d_call: TRBD1; cdr3_aa: CAISADRGHRELFF; cdr3_nt: TGTGCCATCAGCGCCGACAGGGGTCACCGGGAGCTGTTTTTT
j_call: TRBJ2-1; v_call: TRBV19; clone_size: -; d_call: -; cdr3_aa: CASSIISRGYNEQFF; cdr3_nt: TGTGCCAGTAGTATAATAAGCAGGGGCTACAATGAGCAGTTCTTC
j_call: TRBJ2-5; v_call: TRBV6-5; clone_size: once; d_call: -; cdr3_aa: CASSYSEGPQGTQYF; cdr3_nt: TGTGCCAGCAGTTACTCTGAGGGCCCTCAAGGGACCCAGTACTTC
j_call: TRBJ2-3; v_call: TRBV6-2/TRBV6-3; clone_size: -; d_call: -; cdr3_aa: CASSYLPGSTDTQYF; cdr3_nt: TGTGCCAGCAGTTATCTTCCGGGGAGCACAGATACGCAGTATTTT
j_call: TRBJ1-1; v_call: TRBV29-1; clone_size: -; d_call: TRBD1; cdr3_aa: CSAYGGRTGGVDTEAFF; cdr3_nt: TGCAGCGCCTACGGGGGTCGGACAGGGGGCGTAGACACTGAAGCTTTCTTT
j_call: TRBJ1-5; v_call: TRBV24-1; clone_size: -; d_call: -; cdr3_aa: CATQGLPQPQHF; cdr3_nt: TGTGCCACTCAGGGGTTGCCTCAGCCCCAGCATTTT
j_call: TRBJ1-6; v_call: TRBV7-9; clone_size: -; d_call: -; cdr3_aa: CASSLRGNSPLHF; cdr3_nt: TGTGCCAGCAGCTTAAGGGGAAATTCACCCCTCCACTTT